Each of the 28 T cell receptor beta chains below was sequenced from the same sample in a study of blood T cells in healthy people across ages. A sample-barcoded 5' primer and a J-beta primer mix were used in a second PCR of about 7 to 11 cycles. MiXCR was run by TCRdb on the 5' RACE reads, yielding one entry per CDR3 protein. The table records about 970,000 distinct CDR3 sequences, approximately 50% of them present only once. Material for sequencing was blood. The source is a woman aged 55-70 years in good health.

This clonotype was found a few times. The chain is built from TRBV7-9 and TRBJ2-7; D gene ambiguous. Trimming took 4 bases from V and 2 from J, leaving 12 bases between them. The CDR3 totals 14 residues. Germline V lookup: CDR1 SEHNR, CDR2 FQNEAQ (reference sequence). The CDR3 protein is CASSSYKGPYEQYF. The CDR3 coding sequence is TGTGCCAGCAGCTCGTATAAAGGGCCCTACGAGCAGTACTTC.

The CDR3 DNA is TGTGCCAGCAGTCCGGGACAGGGTACCATTAATCAGCCCCAGCATTTT. It specifies CASSPGQGTINQPQHF. V gene TRBV6-6 combines with J gene TRBJ1-5; 9 nucleotides align to TRBD1. Per the germline V gene, CDR1 is MNHNY and CDR2 is SVGAGI (reference sequence). Trimming cost V 5 bases and J 4 bases; bases outside gene matches: 9. The CDR3 totals 16 residues.

This clonotype occurred a few times. This rearrangement joins TRBV2 to TRBJ1-2, with D possibly matching TRBD1 (5 bases). The V end lost 6 bases, the J end lost 8 bases, and 19 bases lay between the germline ends. The germline CDR1 and CDR2 sequences are SNHLY and FYNNEI. CDR3 length equals 14 residues. CDR3 residues: CASSEQGTSRGYTF. CDR3 nucleotide sequence: TGTGCCAGCAGCGAACAAGGGACGTCTCGGGGCTACACCTTC.

The chain has TRBV20-1 and TRBJ2-7, with D perhaps TRBD2 (5 bases). The CDR3 is made up of 16 amino acids. V lost 3 bases to trimming and J lost 3 bases, with 21 bases between them. The germline V gene encodes CDR1 DFQATT and CDR2 SNEGSKA (reference sequence). CDR3 DNA sequence: TGCAGTGCTAGGGACGGGCTAGCCCTCCATAACTACGAGCAGTACTTC. Protein: CSARDGLALHNYEQYF.

The chain is built from TRBV25-1 and TRBJ2-7; TRBD1 aligns across 9 bases. The DNA end lines up better with TRBJ2-5; the J call may be wrong. The CDR3 runs 15 residues. Germline CDR1 reads MGHDK; CDR2 reads SYGVNS. The CDR3 spells CASSSGTGWIETQYF. In DNA, the CDR3 is TGTGCCAGCAGTTCTGGGACAGGGTGGATAGAGACCCAGTACTTC.

This clonotype showed up just a few times. The chain employs TRBV20-1 and TRBJ2-5, with TRBD2 matching over 15 bases. CDR3 length: 17 amino acids. The V segment lost 6 bases and the J segment 5 bases; nucleotides outside the gene matches: 13. Germline values: CDR1 DFQATT, CDR2 SNEGSKA (reference sequence). DNA for the CDR3: TGCAGTGCGACCGGGACTAGCGGGAGGCCACTCGAGGAGACCCAGTACTTC. This encodes CSATGTSGRPLEETQYF.

The chain combines TRBV20-1 with TRBJ2-5; D gene ambiguous. Germline V gene sequence: CDR1 DFQATT, CDR2 SNEGSKA (reference sequence). CDR3 size: 15 residues. Trimming shortened V by 3 bases and J by 1 base, and 15 bases separated the two germline ends. The CDR3 DNA reads TGCAGTGCTAGTCTTTTCCGCAGTTTCCAAGAGACCCAGTACTTC. Protein product: CSASLFRSFQETQYF.

This chain links TRBV20-1 with TRBJ1-2; D gene ambiguous. This CDR3 contains 11 residues. The V end lost 5 bases, the J end lost 1 base, and 5 bases lay between the germline ends. Germline V lookup: CDR1 DFQATT, CDR2 SNEGSKA (reference sequence). The CDR3 protein is CSAHHNYGYTF. CDR3 DNA: TGCAGTGCTCATCATAACTATGGCTACACCTTC.

CDR3 residues: CAISENGQETQYF. The CDR3 region has the DNA TGTGCCATCAGTGAAAATGGACAAGAGACCCAGTACTTC. The chain recombines TRBV10-3 with TRBJ2-5; D ambiguous. CDR1 is ENHRY, CDR2 SYGVKD, per germline. CDR3 length: 13 amino acids. Between the trimmed V and J ends, which lost 3 bases and 2 bases, there was a span of 7 bases.

The chain links TRBV7-2 to TRBJ2-3; D gene unclear. Trimming took 2 bases from V and 2 from J, leaving 11 bases between them. This CDR3 has 15 residues. Germline V gene sequence: CDR1 SGHTA, CDR2 FQGNSA. The chain's CDR3 is CASSLNGLHTDTQYF. The CDR3 DNA is TGTGCCAGCAGCTTAAATGGCCTCCACACAGATACGCAGTATTTT.

This chain connects TRBV28 to TRBJ1-2, with a possible D match to TRBD1 (5 bases). Trimming removed 2 bases at V and 2 bases at J, with 15 bases between. Germline-derived CDR1 and CDR2 are MDHEN and SYDVKM. The CDR3 totals 16 residues. Written as DNA, the CDR3 is TGTGCCAGCAGTTTAGGGACCCTGATTTCAAACTATGGCTACACCTTC. Protein: CASSLGTLISNYGYTF.

The chain links TRBV6-1 to TRBJ1-1; weak D call: TRBD1 (5 bases). CDR3 length equals 13 residues. From germline, CDR1 is MNHNS and CDR2 SASEGT. V was clipped by 2 bases and J by 3 bases, with 7 bases between them. The chain's CDR3 is CASSERGDTEAFF. CDR3 in DNA: TGTGCCAGCAGTGAACGGGGGGACACTGAAGCTTTCTTT.

The gene calls are TRBV29-1 and TRBJ2-5; D possibly corresponds to TRBD1 (5 bases). This CDR3 has 16 amino acids. CDR1 SQVTM and CDR2 ANQGSEA come from the germline V gene. Trimming cost V 1 base and J 1 base, with 16 bases left between them. The CDR3 DNA is TGCAGCGTTGAAGGTGGTCCTAACAGGACCCAAGAGACCCAGTACTTC. Its protein is CSVEGGPNRTQETQYF.

V and J are TRBV29-1 and TRBJ2-7; D is perhaps TRBD1 (6 bases). V lost 4 bases to trimming and J lost 6 bases, with 13 bases between them. Germline V CDR1 and CDR2: SQVTM, ANQGSEA. The CDR3 is made up of 12 amino acids. CDR3 region: CSVAGVGGEQYF. Here the CDR3 DNA reads TGCAGCGTTGCAGGGGTTGGGGGCGAGCAGTACTTC.

The J gene is TRBJ1-2, the V gene TRBV6-1; no reliable D call. The CDR3 length is 17 residues. Germline V gives CDR1 MNHNS, CDR2 SASEGT. V lost 6 bases, J lost 3 bases, and 23 bases lay in between. CDR3 in amino acids: CASRRVRGEGRDYGYTF. The CDR3 DNA reads TGTGCCAGCAGAAGAGTCCGGGGAGAGGGAAGGGACTATGGCTACACCTTC.

The gene calls are TRBV7-9 and TRBJ2-5; 9 nucleotides match TRBD2. Germline V gene data show CDR1 as SEHNR and CDR2 as FQNEAQ (reference sequence). CDR3 size: 16 residues. V lost 2 bases and J lost 5; bases outside the gene matches: 9. The CDR3 spells CASSLRREGRWETQYF. CDR3 coding DNA: TGTGCCAGCAGCTTAAGGCGGGAGGGTCGGTGGGAGACCCAGTACTTC.

The chain couples TRBV7-2 to TRBJ2-4, with 9 positions matching TRBD1. The better agreement between TRBJ2-5 and the DNA end casts doubt on the J call. This CDR3 has 14 amino acids. Germline CDR1 reads SGHTA; CDR2 reads FQGNSA. The CDR3 region has the DNA TGTGCCAGCAGCGTAAGCGGGACAGGGGAGACCCAGTACTTC. It encodes CASSVSGTGETQYF.

The V and J genes are TRBV3-1 and TRBJ2-5; D not certain. Germline loops: CDR1 LGHDT, CDR2 YNNKEL (reference sequence). Between the trimmed V and J ends, which lost 4 bases and 7 bases, there was a span of 13 bases. CDR3 size: 13 residues. DNA of the CDR3: TGTGCCAGCAGCCCTCAAGGATTGGGGACCCAGTACTTC. It codes for CASSPQGLGTQYF.

The chain joins TRBV7-9 to TRBJ1-2; tentative D call: TRBD1 (6 bases). The V gene lost 4 bases and the J gene lost 5 bases, with 14 bases spanning the gap. In germline, CDR1 is SEHNR, CDR2 FQNEAQ (reference sequence). The CDR3 loop spans 14 amino acids. The DNA of the CDR3 is TGTGCCAGCAGCTCCACCCAGGGGAATTATGGCTACACCTTC. It codes for CASSSTQGNYGYTF.

This CDR3 is CATSRDPFIEQYF. Written as DNA, the CDR3 is TGTGCCACCAGCAGAGATCCATTTATCGAGCAGTACTTC. The genes are TRBV15 and TRBJ2-4, with no clear D. The DNA matches TRBJ2-7 better at its end, which makes the J call doubtful. This CDR3 is built from 13 residues. Germline CDR1 and CDR2: LNHNV and YYDKDF (reference sequence).

CDR3 residues: CASSTYLGETQYF. CDR3 DNA sequence: TGTGCCAGCAGTACCTACCTTGGCGAGACCCAGTACTTC. The chain joins TRBV2 to TRBJ2-5; no definite D call. The V end lost 5 bases, the J end lost 5 bases, and 12 bases lay between the germline ends. The CDR3 sequence is 13 residues long. The germline CDR1 and CDR2 sequences are SNHLY and FYNNEI.

A remark on this clonotype: At one boundary the junction diverges from the germline segment, which might be a read error. CDR3 sequence reads: CASSSGALGANVLSF. The CDR3 DNA follows: TGTGCCAGCAGTTCCGGGGCTCTGGGGGCCAACGTCCTGTCTTTC. The rearrangement links TRBV28 to TRBJ2-6; perhaps TRBD1 as D (6 bases). Germline V gives CDR1 MDHEN, CDR2 SYDVKM. CDR3 length: 15 amino acids.

This clonotype was seen more than once but under ten times. V gene TRBV27 combines with J gene TRBJ2-7; D is unclear. Germline V CDR1 and CDR2: MNHEY, SMNVEV (reference sequence). This CDR3 is 14 amino acids long. Trimming removed 3 bases at V and 1 base at J, with 10 bases between. The CDR3 coding sequence is TGTGCCAGCAGTTTTGGTGCAGCATCCTACGAGCAGTACTTC. Translating gives CASSFGAASYEQYF.

V usage is TRBV5-5 and J usage is TRBJ2-5; 7 bases line up with TRBD1. The CDR3 totals 13 residues. The V gene end was trimmed by 3 bases and the J gene end by 6 bases; junction bases not matched to a gene: 5. The germline CDR1 and CDR2 sequences are SGHKS and YYEKEE (reference sequence). This CDR3 is CASSYDRDQTQYF. CDR3 DNA: TGTGCCAGCAGCTATGACAGGGACCAGACCCAGTACTTC.

The V and J genes are TRBV7-8 and TRBJ2-1; D unresolved. Germline V gives CDR1 SGHVS, CDR2 FQNEAQ. V shed 0 bases and J shed 12 bases, with 9 bases lying between them. The CDR3 covers 12 residues. The CDR3 nucleotides read TGTGCCAGCAGCTTAGCCTCGGAGCTGCAGTTCTTC. Translation: CASSLASELQFF.

This clonotype has only a few counts. This chain uses TRBV20-1 with TRBJ2-7; D is ambiguous. Trimming took off 6 bases at V and 5 bases at J, with 14 bases between the two ends. In germline, CDR1 is DFQATT, CDR2 SNEGSKA (reference sequence). The CDR3 loop spans 12 amino acids. The CDR3 loop reads CSAGGRVNEQYF. In DNA form, the CDR3 reads TGCAGTGCCGGTGGTCGGGTCAACGAGCAGTACTTC.

This sequence joins TRBV16 and TRBJ1-1; no reliable D call. Germline loops: CDR1 KGHSY, CDR2 FQNENV. CDR3 length: 13 amino acids. Trimming left V 0 bases short and J 1 base short, with 3 bases between. As DNA, the CDR3 is TGTGCCAGCAGCCAATCTGAGAACACTGAAGCTTTCTTT. Translated: CASSQSENTEAFF.

This clonotype was recorded only once. This chain connects TRBV12-3 or TRBV12-4 to TRBJ1-6; the D gene is possibly TRBD1 (5 bases). V dropped 5 bases and J dropped 5 bases, with 16 bases sitting between them. The CDR3 runs 16 residues. The CDR3, as DNA: TGTGCCAGCAGTCGGGACGGGCACGGAAATAATTCACCCCTCCACTTT. Protein product: CASSRDGHGNNSPLHF.